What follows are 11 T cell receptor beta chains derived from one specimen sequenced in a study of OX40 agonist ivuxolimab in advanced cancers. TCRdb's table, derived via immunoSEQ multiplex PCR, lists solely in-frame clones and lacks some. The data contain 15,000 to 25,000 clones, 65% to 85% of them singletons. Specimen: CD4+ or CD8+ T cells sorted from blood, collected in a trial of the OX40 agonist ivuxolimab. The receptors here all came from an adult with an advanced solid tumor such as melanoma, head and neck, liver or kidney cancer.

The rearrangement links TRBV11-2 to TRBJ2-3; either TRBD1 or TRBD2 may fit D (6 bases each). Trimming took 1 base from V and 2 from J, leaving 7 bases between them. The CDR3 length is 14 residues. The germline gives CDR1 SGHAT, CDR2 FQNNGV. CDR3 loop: CASSLGGATDTQYF. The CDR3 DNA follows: TGTGCCAGCAGCTTAGGGGGGGCCACAGATACGCAGTATTTT.

The CDR3 sequence is CASSYKSVEGETQYF. The DNA of the CDR3 is TGTGCCAGCAGCTATAAGAGCGTCGAGGGAGAGACCCAGTACTTC. The chain combines TRBV13 with TRBJ2-5, with TRBD2 as a possible D gene (5 bases). Germline V lookup: CDR1 PRHDT, CDR2 FYEKMQ (reference sequence). Trimming shortened V by 4 bases and J by 4 bases, and 16 bases separated the two germline ends. The CDR3 length is 15 residues.

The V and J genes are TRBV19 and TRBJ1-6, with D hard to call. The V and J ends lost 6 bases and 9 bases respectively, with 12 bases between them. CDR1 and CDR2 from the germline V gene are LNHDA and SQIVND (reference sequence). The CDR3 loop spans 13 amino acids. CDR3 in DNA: TGTGCCAGTAGCCCCCTGGGAGTTTCACCCCTCCACTTT. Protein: CASSPLGVSPLHF.

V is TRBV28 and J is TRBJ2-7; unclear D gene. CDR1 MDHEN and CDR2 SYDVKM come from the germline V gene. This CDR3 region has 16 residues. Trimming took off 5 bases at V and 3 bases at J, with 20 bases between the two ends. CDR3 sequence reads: CASSTRTSPILYEQYF. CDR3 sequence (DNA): TGTGCCAGCAGTACTCGGACGTCACCAATCCTCTACGAGCAGTACTTC.

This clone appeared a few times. The CDR3 sequence is CASSQDSANYGYTF. The CDR3 DNA reads as TGTGCCAGCAGCCAAGATTCAGCTAACTATGGCTACACCTTC. This chain joins TRBV4-2 and TRBJ1-2; no firm D call. Deletions cut 0 bases from V and 0 bases from J, with 5 bases between. From germline, CDR1 is LGHNA and CDR2 YNFKEQ. CDR3 size: 14 residues.

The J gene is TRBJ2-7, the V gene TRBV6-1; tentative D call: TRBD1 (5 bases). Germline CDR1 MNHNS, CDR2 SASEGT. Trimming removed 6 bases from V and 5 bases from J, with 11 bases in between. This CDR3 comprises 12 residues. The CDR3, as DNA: TGTGCCAGCAGACCAGGGATCCACGAGCAGTACTTC. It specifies CASRPGIHEQYF.

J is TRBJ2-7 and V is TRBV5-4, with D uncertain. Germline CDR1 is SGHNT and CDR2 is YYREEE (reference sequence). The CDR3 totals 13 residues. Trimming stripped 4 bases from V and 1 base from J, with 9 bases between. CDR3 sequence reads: CASSNSVSYEQYF. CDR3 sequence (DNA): TGTGCCAGCAGCAACTCGGTGTCCTACGAGCAGTACTTC.

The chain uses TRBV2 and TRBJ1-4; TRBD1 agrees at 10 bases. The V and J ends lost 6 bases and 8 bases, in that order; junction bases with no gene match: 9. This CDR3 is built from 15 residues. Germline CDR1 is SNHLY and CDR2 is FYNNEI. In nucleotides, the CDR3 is TGTGCCAGCAGATATAGGACAGGGGGGCAAGAAAAACTGTTTTTT. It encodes CASRYRTGGQEKLFF.

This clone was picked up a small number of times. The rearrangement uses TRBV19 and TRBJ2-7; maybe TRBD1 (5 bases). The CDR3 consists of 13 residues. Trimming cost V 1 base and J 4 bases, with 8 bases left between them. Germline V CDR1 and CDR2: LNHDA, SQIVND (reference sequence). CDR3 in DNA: TGTGCCAGTAGTATAGGGGCAGGGTACGAGCAGTACTTC. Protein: CASSIGAGYEQYF.

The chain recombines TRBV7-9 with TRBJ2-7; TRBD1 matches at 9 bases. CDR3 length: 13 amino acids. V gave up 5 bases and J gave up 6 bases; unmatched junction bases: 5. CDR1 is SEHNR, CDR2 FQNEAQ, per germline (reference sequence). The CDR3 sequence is CASSPTGGPEQYF. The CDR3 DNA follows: TGTGCCAGCAGCCCGACAGGGGGTCCCGAGCAGTACTTC.

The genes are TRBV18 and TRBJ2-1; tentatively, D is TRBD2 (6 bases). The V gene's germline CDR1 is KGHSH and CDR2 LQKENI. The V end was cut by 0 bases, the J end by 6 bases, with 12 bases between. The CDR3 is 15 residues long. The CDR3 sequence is CASSPPGGVFNEQFF. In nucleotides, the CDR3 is TGTGCCAGCTCACCACCCGGAGGGGTATTCAATGAGCAGTTCTTC.